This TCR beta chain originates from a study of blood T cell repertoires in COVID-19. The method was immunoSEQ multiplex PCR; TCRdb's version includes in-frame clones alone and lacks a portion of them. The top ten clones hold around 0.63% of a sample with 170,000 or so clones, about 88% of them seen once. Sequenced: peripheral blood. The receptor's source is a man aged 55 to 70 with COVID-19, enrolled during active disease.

Here the CDR3 DNA reads TGTGCCAGCGAAGGGACAGCCTACGAGCAGTACTTC. It codes for CASEGTAYEQYF. This chain links TRBV21-1 with TRBJ2-7; the D segment call TRBD1 is taken from the table without a DNA check. TRBV21-1 is reported as a pseudogene. This CDR3 comprises 12 residues.